This T cell receptor beta chain originates from a study of cytomegalovirus exposure and HLA in healthy donors (dated by TCRdb to about 2017). In terms of the full investigation: An earlier analysis of several hundred of the donors reported about 250 Gb of sequence data and 117 million unique TCR beta sequences from 150 million to 200 million T cells. The study was designed to test whether signatures of past pathogen exposure could be identified by cataloging public T cell receptors. In an earlier analysis of 587 of the donors, high-throughput TCR beta sequencing was used to judge whether each TCR beta V gene segment behaved as functional or pseudogenic. Using immunosequencing, the study profiled T cell repertoires from about 620 subjects and related those repertoires to cytomegalovirus serostatus. Among roughly 370 genotyped donors of the cohort, an average of 235,054 unique TCR beta nucleotide sequences were sequenced per donor, approximately 20% of them non-productive. The later analysis used no new phenotypic data to find candidate immune exposures, relying instead on TCR beta sequences and their occurrence across donors. Class I and class II HLA loci were covered by the typing at four-digit resolution. In a later analysis, previously published TCR beta repertoires from 600 to 850 donors were re-analyzed and high-resolution HLA genotyping was added so that TCR occurrence patterns could be studied. Around 330 gigabases of sequencing data and around 80 million unique TCR sequences made up an early release that covered 640 HLA-typed donors. To predict cytomegalovirus infection status, the study brought together high-throughput TCR immunosequencing, statistical association of individual TCRs with disease status, and machine learning. The number of typed donors differed by locus: roughly 620-630 for A, B, C, DRB1 and DQB1; approximately 520 for DQA1; 606 for DPA1; and around 490 for DPB1. All discovery cohort repertoires had been generated on a single sequencing platform. Several DR-DQ haplotypes were handled as single units for association and clustering because linkage in the cohort was strong. A later genetic analysis took genome-wide SNP genotypes for about 65% of the 666 donors and used that subset as a discovery cohort. Donor age, sex, ethnicity and CMV serostatus were collected together with the repertoire data. The genetic ancestry cluster associated with self-reported Caucasian donors included around four fifths of the 300 to 400 genotyped donors. Besides the first cohort of 666 subjects, a separate validation cohort made up of some 110 different subjects was used. Here is what the overall study found, with its caveats: The study gave a list of around 170 TCR beta chains associated with cytomegalovirus. A later genetic analysis reported fewer N-insertions in productive TCRs among donors in an Asian-associated ancestry cluster than the roughly 690-donor mean. The presence/absence analyses assumed that sequencing depth was roughly uniform across donors, and that assumption may not be true. In a later analysis, most CMV-associated TCR beta chains were found to appear HLA-restricted, with HLA associations seemingly driven largely by CMV exposure. The classifier was reported to diagnose cytomegalovirus status with high specificity and sensitivity in both the original cohort and the validation cohort. A cluster of highly shared sequence variants was judged likely to represent a technical artifact of the sequencing pipeline. A later analysis found that TCR association rates varied across HLA loci, with DRB1 alleles showing the most associated TCRs and HLA-C alleles the fewest. A later analysis associated 16,951 TCR beta sequences with specific HLA alleles at a false discovery rate of 0.05. When HLA alleles, especially DR and DQ, strongly co-occurred, attributing TCR associations to individual alleles was difficult. For the cohort, immune exposure information was limited to CMV serostatus. Because HLA typing was unavailable for some donors at each locus, only the typed subset was used in association tests. Most TCR sequences were seen in very few donors, while some public TCRs were found in many individuals. The authors suggested that the approach could potentially be generalized to other disease states and immunological phenotypes. In an earlier analysis of around 500 of the donors, most TCR beta V segments appeared in productive rearrangements about 87% or about 30% of the time, broadly matching IMGT annotations. A further reported finding was that TCR beta sequences accurately predicted the HLA-A and HLA-B alleles for most subjects in the first cohort. Seventeen rarely observed V segments, including chromosome 9 orphons, were excluded from the earlier analysis of some 590 of the donors because counts were too low. Because the 87-base-pair reads could not distinguish some IMGT-functional V segments, including TRBV6-2 and TRBV6-3, those segments were excluded. Only TCR beta chains were sequenced in this cohort, and the absence of alpha or paired-chain data limited detectable features. In a later analysis, HLA-associated TCR beta chains were found to be more clonally expanded and to have lower generation probabilities than equally common non-associated chains. In a later analysis, several top co-occurrence clusters were reported to appear linked to parvovirus B19, influenza, CMV and Epstein-Barr virus. In vitro tests confirmed that three of the cytomegalovirus-associated TCR beta chains recognize cytomegalovirus antigens. Linkage disequilibrium might explain the correlated functional status among segregating V segments, but an unknown experimental factor could not be excluded. In a later genetic analysis, a missense DCLRE1C variant was associated with V-gene and J-gene trimming of TCR beta chains, and the association was replicated in an independent cohort.

Comment on this clone: Its antigen is not yet known. Base qualities are not at hand, and no much larger clone is one base apart.

Receptor libraries were prepared by the immunoSEQ multiplex PCR assay. For the multiplex PCR, a mixture combining 60 forward primers for TCR Vbeta segments and 13 reverse primers for TCR Jbeta segments was used. The CDR3 region of rearranged TCR beta genes was amplified from genomic DNA by a multiplex PCR assay. The amplified TCR beta libraries were sequenced on the Illumina HiSeq System as 87-base-pair reads. The original methods were these. A later analysis tallied roughly 76 million unique TCR beta chains across the 650 to 750 repertoires, and roughly 11 million of those chains were shared by two or more donors. A nearest-neighbor algorithm error-corrected the raw reads and collapsed the reads into unique sequences, merging closely related sequences to remove PCR and sequencing errors. Alignment of CDR3 sequences to IMGT reference sequences was used to assign V, D and J gene segments. Each retained sequence needed at least a six-nucleotide match to both a V gene segment and a J gene segment. A rearrangement was called productive if the CDR3 had no stop codons and remained in frame with V and J, and every other rearrangement was called non-productive. CDR3 was defined according to IMGT convention as the region running from the second conserved V-encoded cysteine to the conserved J-encoded phenylalanine. Sequences without an unambiguous match to a single V gene segment were excluded from the earlier analysis of approximately 600 of the donors. In an earlier analysis of 450 to 700 of the donors, V segments were called functional above 56.7% productive rearrangements and were called segregating when the between-donor standard deviation exceeded 5%. A statistical classification framework was developed to diagnose cytomegalovirus status using the catalog of TCR beta chain sequences. In a later analysis, TCR nucleotide sequences were compared against IMGT/GENE-DB human TR gene sequences so that V and J genes could be assigned. A later analysis assigned CDR3 sequences and most-parsimonious VDJ recombination scenarios with the TCRdist pipeline. In a later analysis, every TCR beta chain was defined by the combination of its CDR3 amino acid sequence and its V-gene family, and reads without a unique V-gene family were dropped. A later analysis removed several hundred highly shared, low-generation-probability nucleotide sequences to deal with suspected cross-contamination and a sequencing artifact. In a later analysis, a clonal expansion index for each public chain was calculated from normalized within-repertoire ranks of inferred template counts. A later analysis computed generation probabilities with a VDJ recombination model fitted to out-of-frame rearrangements, and checked the results against IGoR. Hypergeometric tests were used in a later analysis to score TCR-TCR, TCR-HLA and TCR-CMV co-occurrence, with a repertoire-size bias correction applied to the TCR pairs. In a later analysis, false discovery rates were estimated by permuting HLA or CMV assignments 20 times. A later analysis grouped co-occurring TCRs with DBSCAN, adding TCRdist sequence similarity when clustering within HLA-allele-positive subsets. Co-occurrence clustering excluded repertoires with fewer than 30,000 or more than 120,000 public chains, plus five with anomalous nucleotide sharing. Drawn from immuneACCESS, this table holds only the in-frame rearrangements with V and J called that TCRdb kept. Clones are partly lost; checked studies trace under half to an unresolved V gene and leave the rest unexplained. D and trimming come from the DNA, and the V and J calls and clone size come from that table. For this sample there are 130,000 or so clones; around 83% appear just once. The ten largest clones take up around 3% of the sample.

The cohort consisted of approximately 670 healthy bone marrow donors. Cohort members were all nominally healthy when sampled, although unrecorded immune exposures were likely present. The donor tested CMV seropositive and was one of the 289 seropositive cohort members. Each donor provided a peripheral blood sample, and peripheral blood mononuclear cells were used for TCR beta sequencing. Genomic DNA extraction from the blood cell samples was performed with the Qiagen DNeasy Blood Extraction Kit. The germline V gene encodes CDR1 MGHRA and CDR2 YSYEKL. V trim: 9 bases; J trim: 6 bases; unmatched bases: 8. Inclusive of the bounding cysteine and phenylalanine, the CDR3 is 13 residues long. Of all the DNA, just the CDR3 is kept, 39 bases in frame from base 1.

The sequenced material came from PBMCs. The receptor comes from a woman under 30 in good health and CMV-seropositive. Here the chain combines TRBV4-1 and TRBJ1-2, with 9 central nucleotides matching TRBD1. The bases read TGCGCCAGTCGGCCGACAGGGGGGCATGGCTACACCTTC. This gives the protein CASRPTGGHGYTF.